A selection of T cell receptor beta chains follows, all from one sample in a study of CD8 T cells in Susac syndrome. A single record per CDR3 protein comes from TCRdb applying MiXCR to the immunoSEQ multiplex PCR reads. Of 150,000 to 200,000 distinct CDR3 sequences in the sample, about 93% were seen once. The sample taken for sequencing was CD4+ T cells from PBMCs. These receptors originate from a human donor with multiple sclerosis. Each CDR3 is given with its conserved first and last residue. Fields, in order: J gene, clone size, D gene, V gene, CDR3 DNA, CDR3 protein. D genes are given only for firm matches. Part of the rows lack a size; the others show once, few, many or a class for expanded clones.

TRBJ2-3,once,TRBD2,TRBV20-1,TGCAGTGCGCCTGGACTAGCGGCCACAGATACGCAGTATTTT,CSAPGLAATDTQYF
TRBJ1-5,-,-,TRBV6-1,TGTGCCAGCAGTGAAGCGGGGGGGAGAGATACTAGGCATTTT,CASSEAGGRDTRHF
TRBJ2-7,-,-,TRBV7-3,TGTGCCAGCAGCGCGGGGCCCCGGGACGAGCAGTACTTC,CASSAGPRDEQYF
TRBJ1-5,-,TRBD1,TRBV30,TGTGCCTGGAGTTTGGGACAGAATAATCAGCCCCAGCATTTT,CAWSLGQNNQPQHF
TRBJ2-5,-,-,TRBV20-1,TGCAGTGCGCCGACTGGATACAATGGAGAGACCCAGTACTTC,CSAPTGYNGETQYF
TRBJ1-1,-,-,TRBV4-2,TGTGCCAGCAGCCAAGGACGACATACTGAAGCTTTCTTT,CASSQGRHTEAFF
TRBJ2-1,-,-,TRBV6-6,TGTGCCAGCAGTAGCTGGGTAGGGATCAATGAGCAGTTCTTC,CASSSWVGINEQFF
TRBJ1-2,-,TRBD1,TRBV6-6,TGTGCCAGCAGTTACCCCGGGACAGGTGACTATGGCTACACCTTC,CASSYPGTGDYGYTF
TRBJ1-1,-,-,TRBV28,TGTGCCAGCACCACCGATATGAACACTGAAGCTTTCTTT,CASTTDMNTEAFF
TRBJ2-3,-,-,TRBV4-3,TGCGCCAGCAGCCATCAAGGCGAGGCTACAGATACGCAGTATTTT,CASSHQGEATDTQYF
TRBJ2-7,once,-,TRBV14,TGTGCCAGCAGCCAATCTAGGCTCGAGCAGTACTTC,CASSQSRLEQYF
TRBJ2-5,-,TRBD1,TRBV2,TGTGCCAGCAGCCCAGGGACAGGGGGCAAGGAGACCCAGTACTTC,CASSPGTGGKETQYF
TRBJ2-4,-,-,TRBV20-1,TGCAGTGCTCTCCAGGTTACTCAGTACTTC,CSALQVTQYF
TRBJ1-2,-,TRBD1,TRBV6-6,TGTGCCAGCAGTGAGCACAGGGGTAACTATGGCTACACCTTC,CASSEHRGNYGYTF
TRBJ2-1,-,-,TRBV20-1,TGCAGTGCTTTCAAGCCAATCGGAATCTACAATGAGCAGTTCTTC,CSAFKPIGIYNEQFF
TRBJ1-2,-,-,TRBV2,TGTGCCAGCTCCGCTAGGGGCGTAGGCTACACCTTC,CASSARGVGYTF
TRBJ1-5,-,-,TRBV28,TGTGCCAGCTCCTTGGGGCAGTTCCTTCCCAATCAGCCCCAGCATTTT,CASSLGQFLPNQPQHF
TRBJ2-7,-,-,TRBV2,TGTGCCAGCAGTGACGAAGCCCCGGAAGGGGGTTACTACGAGCAGTACTTC,CASSDEAPEGGYYEQYF
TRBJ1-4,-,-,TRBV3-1,TGTGCCAGCAGCCAAGATTACAGCTCGTCGGGTGAAAAACTGTTTTTT,CASSQDYSSSGEKLFF
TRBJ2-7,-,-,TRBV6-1,TGTGCCAGCAGTCAGTCCTCGGGGACCGTTTGGTACTTC,CASSQSSGTVWYF
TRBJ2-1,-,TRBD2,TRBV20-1,TGCAGTGCCCCGGGACTAGCGGGAGGGGAATCCTACAATGAGCAGTTCTTC,CSAPGLAGGESYNEQFF
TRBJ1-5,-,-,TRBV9,TGTGCCAGCAGCGCCACCGGACAGCACAATCAGCCCCAGCATTTT,CASSATGQHNQPQHF
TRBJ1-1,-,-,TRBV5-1,TGCGCCAGCAGCTTGGGAGCGTCCCACACTGAAGCTTTCTTT,CASSLGASHTEAFF
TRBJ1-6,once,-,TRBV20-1,TGCAGTGCTAGTCTCAGGAGGTCCTATAATTCACCCCTCCACTTT,CSASLRRSYNSPLHF
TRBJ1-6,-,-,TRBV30,TGTGCCTGGAGTGTACTGGACATCGATTCACCCCTCCACTTT,CAWSVLDIDSPLHF
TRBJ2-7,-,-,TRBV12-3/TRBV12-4,TGTGCCAGCGCCAGCCGGGGGGAGCAGTACTTC,CASASRGEQYF
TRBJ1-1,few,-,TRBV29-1,TGCAGCGTTGAACCCCGTATGAACACTGAAGCTTTCTTT,CSVEPRMNTEAFF
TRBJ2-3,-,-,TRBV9,TGTGCCAGCAGCTTGAGTTCTCGCACAGATACGCAGTATTTT,CASSLSSRTDTQYF
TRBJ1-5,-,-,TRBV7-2,TGTGCCAGCAGCTTAGTCGCGGGGAACGTTCAGCCCCAGCATTTT,CASSLVAGNVQPQHF
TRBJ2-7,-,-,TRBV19,TGTGCCAGTAGAAAACGGGGGGCACCTCCCTACGAGCAGTACTTC,CASRKRGAPPYEQYF
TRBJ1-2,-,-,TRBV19,TGTGCCAGTAGTATAAGCGTCAACTATGGCTACACCTTC,CASSISVNYGYTF
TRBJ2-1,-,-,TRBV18,TGTGCCAGCTCACTCCCCGGGACCCGGGCGGGTGAGCAGTTCTTC,CASSLPGTRAGEQFF
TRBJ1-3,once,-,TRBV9,TGTGCCAGCAGGTCGGGGACTCCGGCTCCCGGGTCTGGAAACACCATATATTTT,CASRSGTPAPGSGNTIYF
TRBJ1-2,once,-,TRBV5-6,TGTGCCAGCAGCTTGGCGGGAGGGAGCTATGGCTACACCTTC,CASSLAGGSYGYTF
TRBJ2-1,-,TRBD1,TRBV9,TGTGCCAGCAGGGGGGACAGGACTACTGACGATGAGCAGTTCTTC,CASRGDRTTDDEQFF
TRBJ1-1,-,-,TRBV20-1,TGCAGTGCTAGTTGGGGAAGGCTGAACACTGAAGCTTTCTTT,CSASWGRLNTEAFF
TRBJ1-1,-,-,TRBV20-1,TGCAGTGCTAGCGCGAACACTGAAGCTTTCTTT,CSASANTEAFF
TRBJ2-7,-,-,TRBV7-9,TGTGCCAGCAGCCGGACCCCACTAGACGAGCAGTACTTC,CASSRTPLDEQYF
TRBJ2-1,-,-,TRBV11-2,TGTGCCAGCAGCCCCAAGGTCTATGAGCAGTTCTTC,CASSPKVYEQFF
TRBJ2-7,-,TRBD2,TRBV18,TGTGCCAGCTCACCGACTAGCGGGAGTAAGGGCTACGAGCAGTACTTC,CASSPTSGSKGYEQYF
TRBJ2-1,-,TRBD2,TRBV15,TGTGCCACCAGCAGAGATCGGGGGGGGTACAATGAGCAGTTCTTC,CATSRDRGGYNEQFF